The entry that follows covers one TCR beta chain sequence. The antigen remains unidentified. Individual cDNA molecules each received unique molecular identifiers attached to them. TCRdb recomputed calls from the 5' RACE reads with MiXCR, one row per CDR3 protein. Among tens of thousands of distinct CDR3 sequences listed, 11% to 15% were seen once. The data stem from a study of early T cells in non-severe SARS-CoV-2 infection. Overall study: Unsorted whole-blood RNA was sequenced in bulk, leaving chains unpaired.

Trimming cost V 4 bases and J 3 bases; bases outside gene matches: 2. This CDR3 spans 14 amino acids. Germline CDR1 and CDR2: MNHEY and SMNVEV (reference sequence). The study, taken as a whole, reports: Lookups in VDJdb leaned toward anti-spike CD8 responses and missed private and CD4 specificities.

The sample consisted of whole blood. The chain is built from TRBV27 and TRBJ1-4; 7 nucleotides align to TRBD1. This receptor was identified in an adult who was a healthcare worker with PCR-confirmed SARS-CoV-2 infection or an uninfected control (not recorded which). CDR3 coding DNA: TGTGCCAGCAGTTCGCAGGGGGCTAATGAAAAACTGTTTTTT. Translated: CASSSQGANEKLFF. The complete variable domain, with remaining parts taken from reference TRBV27 and TRBJ1-4, reads EAQVTQNPRYLITVTGKKLTVTCSQNMNHEYMSWYRQDPGLGLRQIYYSMNVEVTDKGDVPEGYKVSRKEKRNFPLILESPSPNQTSLYFCASSSQGANEKLFFGSGTQLSVL.